Listed below are T cell receptor beta chains from one sample, sequenced in a study of STAT5B mutations in CD4+ large granular lymphocyte leukemia. The assay was immunoSEQ multiplex PCR, and TCRdb's table has in-frame clones only and misses some. The data show roughly 30,000 clones, roughly four fifths seen once. The source material was CD4+ T cells from blood buffy coats. The receptors were gathered from a human donor in good health. CDR3s include the opening cysteine and the closing phenylalanine or tryptophan.

V: TRBV5-1; length: 16; CDR3: CASSPIRGANTGELFF
V: TRBV11-2; length: 14; CDR3: CASSSGEAGQPQHF
V: TRBV25-1; length: 16; CDR3: CASSESSRTGSYEQYF
V: TRBV5-8; length: 14; CDR3: CASSKDRGRDTQYF
V: TRBV19; length: 14; CDR3: CASSMGRDGQPQHF
V: TRBV6-5; length: 13; CDR3: CASSQGATGELFF
V: TRBV5-1; length: 16; CDR3: CASSSGLSGVIDTQYF
V: TRBV4-2; length: 15; CDR3: CASSQGTRSYNEQFF
V: TRBV10-2; length: 13; CDR3: CASSTGAHNEQFF
V: TRBV30; length: 13; CDR3: CAWTHLGTYGYTF
V: TRBV6-6; length: 14; CDR3: CASSSSTGNEKLFF
V: TRBV18; length: 13; CDR3: CASSLTGNDEQFF
V: TRBV7-7; length: 15; CDR3: CASSSGLAVTDEQFF
V: TRBV5-1; length: 14; CDR3: CASSLAKGGTEAFF
V: TRBV30; length: 12; CDR3: CAWSPRAFEQYF
V: TRBV7-2; length: 15; CDR3: CASSLSTGSGNTIYF
V: TRBV7-2; length: 16; CDR3: CASSLALGQGGYGYTF
V: TRBV9; length: 14; CDR3: CASSVGYGAYGYTF
V: TRBV6-5; length: 14; CDR3: CASSPGTVNSPLHF
V: TRBV4-1; length: 17; CDR3: CASSQVSQALHTGELFF
V: TRBV6-4; length: 13; CDR3: CASSASTGAEAFF
V: TRBV5-4; length: 15; CDR3: CASSTLSGANEKLFF